A selection of T cell receptor beta chains follows, all from one sample in a study of T cell repertoires in cytomegalovirus infection. Each CDR3 protein gets one entry after TCRdb re-called the reads with MiXCR. The sample has fewer than 300,000 distinct CDR3 sequences, roughly 25% seen once. The sample was PBMCs. These receptors originate from a human donor in good health (CMV status not recorded). Some clones in this sample may be carry-over from other donors' samples. Each CDR3 is given with its conserved first and last residue.

>TRBV20-1
CSATKTGVYGYTF
>TRBV7-7
CASSSAGGPGEQFF
>TRBV7-2
CASSSGLGGFYEQYF
>TRBV4-1
CASSQDFLQGSPTQETQYF
>TRBV7-8
CASSLVGRVGNVLTF
>TRBV19
CASSPRIAGGHSFTGELFF
>TRBV19
CASSRASGGLETQYF
>TRBV6-5
CASSYRLAYNEQFF
>TRBV7-2
CASSLGGGSGVTGELFF
>TRBV20-1
CSARAAGLKNSPLHF
>TRBV7-2
CASSLVLAGEQYF
>TRBV7-2
CASSLSDGSRNEQFF
>TRBV6-1
CASRVFGTGVNEQYF
>TRBV28
CASSLYGTGSSYGEQFF
>TRBV4-2
CASSRGQGARETQYF
>TRBV20-1
CSARSRTVSSYEQYF
>TRBV28
CASSSWQGAYNEQFF
>TRBV2
CASNTIAGSDTQYF
>TRBV5-4
CASKGRGGYNEQFF
>TRBV7-2
CASSVEGLAGSEQFF
>TRBV7-8
CASTRGSGRTDTQYF
>TRBV7-2
CASSLAPGAHTDTQYF
>TRBV6-5
CASSYSTAMNTEAFF
>TRBV25-1
CASTGQGRDEQYF
>TRBV29-1
CSVSFPSYEQYF
>TRBV5-6
CASTPGPGTVEQYF
>TRBV7-9
CASSLQDRGRETQYF
>TRBV7-2
CASSRGGAQETQYF
>TRBV7-2
CASSLNGPGGDNEQFF
>TRBV5-1
CASSLEGSASGNTGELFF
>TRBV7-2
CASSSTGGRTEAFF
>TRBV6-2/TRBV6-3
CASSKIGTPARETQYF
>TRBV27
CASSHDTVYEQYF
>TRBV6-2/TRBV6-3
CASSYDRTNYEQYF
>TRBV28
CASRSLIDSNQPQHF
>TRBV6-8
CASSYSKQGGGEQFF
>TRBV4-1
CASSQGERLAGNTGELFF
>TRBV7-8
CASSFWTGSSYEQYF
>TRBV28
CASSRPGATNEKLFF
>TRBV29-1
CSGSPGLAGEEQFF
>TRBV19
CASSIPRQAQNTEAFF
>TRBV20-1
CSAKGNPGRSYEQYF
>TRBV7-2
CASSYLFGQGEFF
>TRBV6-6
CASIISVPQTGYTF
>TRBV10-3
CATRELATNEKLFF
>TRBV15
CATSTTVGGIQETQYF
>TRBV7-3
CASSLITDTF
>TRBV10-1
CASSETSGRRNEQFF
>TRBV19
CASTQSGTGGASYGYTF
>TRBV25-1
CASSEAYYGYTF
>TRBV6-1
CASRVPGQRYEQYF
>TRBV28
CASSSGQGGSGNTIYF
>TRBV20-1
CSAGQGSLEQYF